This TCR beta chain was identified during a study of graft-versus-host responses after intestinal transplantation. Per the germline V gene, CDR1 is SEHNR and CDR2 is FQNEAQ (reference sequence). The V and J ends lost 0 bases and 7 bases respectively, with 16 bases between them. CDR3 size: 16 residues. Notes on this clone: No antigen is known for it.

Produced via immunoSEQ multiplex PCR; TCRdb's table is partial and in-frame only. This table holds approximately 38,000 clones, around 86% found once. Broader study findings: Allograft clonal ratios (graft-versus-host to host-versus-graft) were high in patients who had graft-donor T cell macrochimerism. Recipient marrow showed GvH clones, some seen first in ileum or blood.

The source was PBMCs, collected 1070 days after transplant. The chain employs TRBV7-9 and TRBJ1-3; D unresolved. The source is a human patient who received an intestinal transplant, so some T cells may come from the graft donor. CDR3 region: CASSLAQPRVGNTIYF. CDR3 coding DNA: TGTGCCAGCAGCTTAGCCCAGCCCCGGGTTGGGAACACCATATATTTT.